The rows below give T cell receptor beta chains drawn from one sample of a study of T cells in localized non-small cell lung cancer. Clones were sequenced by immunoSEQ multiplex PCR, and TCRdb holds only the in-frame ones, with some missing. There are some 15,000 clones in the sample; around 87% occur only once, and more than 0.95% lies in the top ten. Sequenced material: peripheral blood mononuclear cells, taken before any cancer treatment. These receptors all stem from a woman aged 35 to 70 with stage III lung adenocarcinoma. CDR3s include the opening cysteine and the closing phenylalanine or tryptophan. The D gene is left open where the match is weak. The size field is filled for only some rows; it gives once, few, many or a size class.

cdr3_nt	cdr3_aa	v_call	clone_size	j_call	d_call
TGTGCCAGCAGCGCGGGACAGGGAGCCGGGGAGCTGTTTTTT	CASSAGQGAGELFF	TRBV7-2	NA	TRBJ2-2	TRBD1
TGTGCCAGTAGCCAAAGGACTAGCGGGAGGATCAGGAGCACAGATACGCAGTATTTT	CASSQRTSGRIRSTDTQYF	TRBV19	NA	TRBJ2-3	TRBD2
TGTGCCAGCAGCATCCATAGGGTACCCAATGAGCAGTTCTTC	CASSIHRVPNEQFF	TRBV5-8	NA	TRBJ2-1	NA
TGTGCCAGCAGCCTTAGGGGGCAGGGCACTGAAGCTTTCTTT	CASSLRGQGTEAFF	TRBV7-9	NA	TRBJ1-1	TRBD1
TGTGCCAGCTCACCGGACGCAGGGAACACTGAAGCTTTCTTT	CASSPDAGNTEAFF	TRBV18	NA	TRBJ1-1	NA
TGTGCCAGCAGCTTGGGCAGCTGGGTCCTCTCGGATGGCTACACCTTC	CASSLGSWVLSDGYTF	TRBV5-6	once	TRBJ1-2	NA
TGTGCCAGCAGCCCCCCGGTGAGGGAAGAGACCCAGTACTTC	CASSPPVREETQYF	TRBV11-3	NA	TRBJ2-5	NA
TGTGCCAGCAGTTTCTCAGGGACAGTTAGGGAAAAACTGTTTTTT	CASSFSGTVREKLFF	TRBV27	NA	TRBJ1-4	TRBD1
TGCGCCAGCAGCTTGGGGGTCAGGAGGACTGAAGCTTTCTTT	CASSLGVRRTEAFF	TRBV5-1	NA	TRBJ1-1	NA
TGCAGCGTTGAATCCGGGAAGAATGAAAAACTGTTTTTT	CSVESGKNEKLFF	TRBV29-1	NA	TRBJ1-4	NA
TGTGCCAGCAGCAGTAGCGGGGGTGCCTACAATGAGCAGTTCTTC	CASSSSGGAYNEQFF	TRBV7-3	NA	TRBJ2-1	TRBD2
TGTGCCAGCAGCTTGGTCACTAGCTCCTACAATGAGCAGTTCTTC	CASSLVTSSYNEQFF	TRBV7-3	NA	TRBJ2-1	NA
TGCGCCAGCAAGCTTTTGGAGAGACTAGCGGGACCGAACACCGGGGAGCTGTTTTTT	CASKLLERLAGPNTGELFF	TRBV5-1	NA	TRBJ2-2	TRBD2
TGCGCCAGCAGCTTGGGGCCTACAGACGACTCTGGAAACACCATATATTTT	CASSLGPTDDSGNTIYF	TRBV5-1	NA	TRBJ1-3	NA
TGTGCCAGCTCACCGCAGGACCCTTTGAGGGGGGGGGAAGCTTTCTTT	CASSPQDPLRGGEAFF	TRBV18	NA	TRBJ1-1	NA
TGTGCCAGCAGTTACGCCCTAGCGGGCTCCACAGATACGCAGTATTTT	CASSYALAGSTDTQYF	TRBV6-5	NA	TRBJ2-3	TRBD2
TGTGCCAGCAGGGAGCCTTCAACACTCACCGGGGAGCTGTTTTTT	CASREPSTLTGELFF	TRBV6-5	NA	TRBJ2-2	NA
TGTGCCAGCAGCAATCCGGGGACCACAGATACGCAGTATTTT	CASSNPGTTDTQYF	TRBV7-9	once	TRBJ2-3	NA
TGCAGCGTGGGCCCCGGGCAGGGGAAGCAGTTCTTC	CSVGPGQGKQFF	TRBV29-1	NA	TRBJ2-1	NA
TGTGCCAGCCAAACTGGGGGGGATGGCTACACCTTC	CASQTGGDGYTF	TRBV6-1	NA	TRBJ1-2	NA